This T cell receptor (beta chain) is drawn from a study of T cell responses to AZD1222 COVID-19 vaccine. Trimming removed 3 bases from V and 3 bases from J, with 7 bases in between. The germline V gene has CDR1 SGHTA and CDR2 FQGNSA. The CDR3 totals 13 residues. About this clone: Other DNA sequences within the sample encode an identical CDR3.

Clones were sequenced by immunoSEQ multiplex PCR, and TCRdb holds only the in-frame ones, with some missing. The repertoire consists of 100,000 or so clones, with around 76% occurring once and the leading ten covering around 5.1%. The sequenced sample was peripheral blood, obtained on day 0 of AZD1222 vaccination. The gene calls are TRBV7-2 and TRBJ2-3; perhaps TRBD2 as D (6 bases). The sequence was collected from an adult in good health. In DNA form, the CDR3 reads TGTGCCAGCAGCTTCGGGGGAACAGATACGCAGTATTTT. Protein sequence: CASSFGGTDTQYF.